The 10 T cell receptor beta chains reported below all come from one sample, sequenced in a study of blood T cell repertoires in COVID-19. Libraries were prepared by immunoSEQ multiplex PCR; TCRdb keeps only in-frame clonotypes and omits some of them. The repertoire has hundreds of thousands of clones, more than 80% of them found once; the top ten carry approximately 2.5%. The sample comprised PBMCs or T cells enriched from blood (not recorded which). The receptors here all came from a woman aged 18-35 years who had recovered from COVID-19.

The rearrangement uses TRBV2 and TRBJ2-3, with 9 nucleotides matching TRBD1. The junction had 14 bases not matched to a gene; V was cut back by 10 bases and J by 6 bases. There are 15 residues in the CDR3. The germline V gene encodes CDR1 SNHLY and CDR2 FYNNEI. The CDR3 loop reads CAIESGQGLTDTQYF. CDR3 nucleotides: TGTGCCATAGAATCGGGACAGGGTTTAACGGATACGCAGTATTTT.

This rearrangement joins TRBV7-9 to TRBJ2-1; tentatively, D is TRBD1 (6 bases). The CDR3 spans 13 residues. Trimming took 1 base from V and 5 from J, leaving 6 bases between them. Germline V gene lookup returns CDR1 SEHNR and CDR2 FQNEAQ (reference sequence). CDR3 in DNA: TGTGCCAGCAGCTTAGACAGGGACAATGAGCAGTTCTTC. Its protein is CASSLDRDNEQFF.

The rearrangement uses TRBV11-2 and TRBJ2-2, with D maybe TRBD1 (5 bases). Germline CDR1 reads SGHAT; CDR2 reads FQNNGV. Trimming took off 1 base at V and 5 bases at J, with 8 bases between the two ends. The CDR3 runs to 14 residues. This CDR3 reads CASSLVPGTGELFF. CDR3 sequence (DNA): TGTGCCAGCAGCTTAGTCCCAGGGACCGGGGAGCTGTTTTTT.

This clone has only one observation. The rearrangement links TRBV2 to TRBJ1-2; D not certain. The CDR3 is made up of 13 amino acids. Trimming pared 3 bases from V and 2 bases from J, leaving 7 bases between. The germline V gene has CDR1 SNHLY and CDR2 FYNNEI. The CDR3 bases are TGTGCCAGCAGTGACAGAACGAACTATGGCTACACCTTC. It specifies CASSDRTNYGYTF. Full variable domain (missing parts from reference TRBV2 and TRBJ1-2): EPEVTQTPSHQVTQMGQEVILRCVPISNHLYFYWYRQILGQKVEFLVSFYNNEISEKSEIFDDQFSVERPDGSNFTLKIRSTKLEDSAMYFCASSDRTNYGYTFGSGTRLTVV.

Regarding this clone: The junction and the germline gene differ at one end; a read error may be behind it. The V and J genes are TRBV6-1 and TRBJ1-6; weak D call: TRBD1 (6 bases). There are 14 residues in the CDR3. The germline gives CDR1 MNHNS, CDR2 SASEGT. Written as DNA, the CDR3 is TGTGCCAGCCGTGAGGGGGGGGACATTTCACCCCTCCACTTT. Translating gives CASREGGDISPLHF.

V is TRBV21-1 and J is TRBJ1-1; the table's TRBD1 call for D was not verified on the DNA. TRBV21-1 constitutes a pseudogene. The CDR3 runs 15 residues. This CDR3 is CASSTTDRESSEAFF. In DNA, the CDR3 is TGTGCCAGCAGCACGACGGACAGGGAATCTAGTGAAGCTTTCTTT.

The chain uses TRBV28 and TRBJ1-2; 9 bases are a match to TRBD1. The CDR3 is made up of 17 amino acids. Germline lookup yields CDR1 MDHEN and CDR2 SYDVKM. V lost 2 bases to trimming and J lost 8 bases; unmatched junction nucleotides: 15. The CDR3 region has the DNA TGTGCCAGCAGTTTAAGGGGTACCGGGACAGGGTTTGGAGGCTACACCTTC. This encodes CASSLRGTGTGFGGYTF.

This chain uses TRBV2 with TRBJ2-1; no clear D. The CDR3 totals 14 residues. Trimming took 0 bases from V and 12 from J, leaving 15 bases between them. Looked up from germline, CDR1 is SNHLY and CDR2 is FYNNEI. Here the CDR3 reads CASSEARSGSWQFF. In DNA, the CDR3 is TGTGCCAGCAGTGAAGCGCGTTCGGGTTCTTGGCAGTTCTTC.

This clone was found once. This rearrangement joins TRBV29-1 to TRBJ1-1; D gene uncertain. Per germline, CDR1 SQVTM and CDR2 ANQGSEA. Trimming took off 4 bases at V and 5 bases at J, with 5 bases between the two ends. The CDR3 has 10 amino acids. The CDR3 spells CSVGGTEAFF. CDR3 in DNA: TGCAGCGTTGGAGGTACTGAAGCTTTCTTT.

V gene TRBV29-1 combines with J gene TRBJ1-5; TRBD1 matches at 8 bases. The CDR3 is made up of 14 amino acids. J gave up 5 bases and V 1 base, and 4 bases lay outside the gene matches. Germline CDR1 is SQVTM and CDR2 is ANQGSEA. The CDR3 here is CSVEGTGRDQPQHF. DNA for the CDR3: TGCAGCGTTGAAGGGACAGGGCGGGATCAGCCCCAGCATTTT.